The rows below give T cell receptor beta chains drawn from one sample of a study of control samples from healthy donors and cancer patients. TCRdb's copy holds only in-frame clones and misses some; the assay was immunoSEQ multiplex PCR. This sample has 90,000 or so clones; 84% occur once, and the top ten carry under 50%. Sequencing was done on a sample of PBMCs. The receptors originated from a man aged 65 to 85 with lung cancer. Both conserved end residues are part of each CDR3. Fields, in order: D gene, V gene, CDR3 protein. D genes are given only for firm matches.

d_call: -; v_call: TRBV9; cdr3_aa: CASSVGQVGYEQYF
d_call: -; v_call: TRBV5-1; cdr3_aa: CASGRLNTEAFF
d_call: -; v_call: TRBV29-1; cdr3_aa: CSANRAEGETQYF
d_call: -; v_call: TRBV10-2; cdr3_aa: CASSELRYEQYF
d_call: -; v_call: TRBV27; cdr3_aa: CASSSRGSGNTIYF
d_call: -; v_call: TRBV7-8; cdr3_aa: CASSLASGGGQHF
d_call: -; v_call: TRBV7-2; cdr3_aa: CASSLVSGNYEQYF
d_call: -; v_call: TRBV7-9; cdr3_aa: CASSLRAGKIKPQHF
d_call: -; v_call: TRBV27; cdr3_aa: CASSSHSDTNYGYTF
d_call: TRBD1; v_call: TRBV6-5; cdr3_aa: CASSYRDRVSYEQYF
d_call: TRBD2; v_call: TRBV4-2; cdr3_aa: CASRTSGGVNNEQFF
d_call: -; v_call: TRBV3-1/TRBV3-2; cdr3_aa: CASSQEEGPAQAQYF
d_call: -; v_call: TRBV6-5; cdr3_aa: CASSSPLEQFF
d_call: -; v_call: TRBV5-4; cdr3_aa: CASSPGAHFTDTQYF
d_call: TRBD1; v_call: TRBV19; cdr3_aa: CASSIQAQGADTIYF
d_call: TRBD2; v_call: TRBV6-2/TRBV6-3; cdr3_aa: CASSPKLAGGPNEQFF
d_call: -; v_call: TRBV29-1; cdr3_aa: CSVEDLKKNEPGGRGYTF
d_call: TRBD2; v_call: TRBV7-9; cdr3_aa: CASSLAGGGATYEQYF
d_call: -; v_call: TRBV25-1; cdr3_aa: CASSVKQGLLVADTQYF
d_call: TRBD1; v_call: TRBV2; cdr3_aa: CASSQDRGPYEQYF
d_call: TRBD1; v_call: TRBV5-1; cdr3_aa: CASSLTGDTGELFF
d_call: -; v_call: TRBV6-5; cdr3_aa: CASSRTDYSGNTIYF
d_call: -; v_call: TRBV12-3/TRBV12-4; cdr3_aa: CASSLGQYEQYF
d_call: -; v_call: TRBV19; cdr3_aa: CASSIRFPRELGDIQYF
d_call: TRBD1; v_call: TRBV10-2; cdr3_aa: CASFRDRGQNYGYTF
d_call: -; v_call: TRBV7-2; cdr3_aa: CASSTSRGGSYNEQFF
d_call: -; v_call: TRBV7-9; cdr3_aa: CASGDSSSSYNEQFF
d_call: -; v_call: TRBV6-5; cdr3_aa: CASRADGWELKLFF
d_call: -; v_call: TRBV7-2; cdr3_aa: CASSLASGGVGLGQPQHF
d_call: -; v_call: TRBV6-2/TRBV6-3; cdr3_aa: CASSPTGWGYGYTF
d_call: -; v_call: TRBV7-6; cdr3_aa: CASSSGGGRTNQPQHF
d_call: TRBD2; v_call: TRBV3-1/TRBV3-2; cdr3_aa: CASSPAGTISYNEQFF
d_call: TRBD2; v_call: TRBV11-2; cdr3_aa: CASSLDRTSTYEQYF
d_call: -; v_call: TRBV7-3; cdr3_aa: CASSPGNTGELFF
d_call: -; v_call: TRBV12-5; cdr3_aa: CASGPLQGQTSYEQYF
d_call: TRBD1; v_call: TRBV9; cdr3_aa: CASSPPQPGGSYTEAFF
d_call: -; v_call: TRBV19; cdr3_aa: CASSIGTNYGYTF
d_call: -; v_call: TRBV2; cdr3_aa: CASSRTNTGELFF
d_call: -; v_call: TRBV11-2; cdr3_aa: CASSLEPGANVLTF
d_call: -; v_call: TRBV28; cdr3_aa: CASSLSQRGYTF
d_call: TRBD1; v_call: TRBV7-8; cdr3_aa: CASSPRDRGVQSSGNTIYF
d_call: TRBD1; v_call: TRBV30; cdr3_aa: CAWVGQGLTNYGYTF
d_call: -; v_call: TRBV18; cdr3_aa: CASSPRGNTEAFF
d_call: -; v_call: TRBV19; cdr3_aa: CASSSPSNTEAFF
d_call: -; v_call: TRBV7-2; cdr3_aa: CASSFETLNSPLHF
d_call: TRBD1; v_call: TRBV6-5; cdr3_aa: CASTRDRGPQETQYF
d_call: -; v_call: TRBV7-9; cdr3_aa: CASSLDSWSNYGYTF
d_call: -; v_call: TRBV9; cdr3_aa: CASSTQTYNEQFF
d_call: -; v_call: TRBV9; cdr3_aa: CASSVSPPGQSGNTIYF
d_call: TRBD1; v_call: TRBV7-9; cdr3_aa: CASSPGQGWQYF